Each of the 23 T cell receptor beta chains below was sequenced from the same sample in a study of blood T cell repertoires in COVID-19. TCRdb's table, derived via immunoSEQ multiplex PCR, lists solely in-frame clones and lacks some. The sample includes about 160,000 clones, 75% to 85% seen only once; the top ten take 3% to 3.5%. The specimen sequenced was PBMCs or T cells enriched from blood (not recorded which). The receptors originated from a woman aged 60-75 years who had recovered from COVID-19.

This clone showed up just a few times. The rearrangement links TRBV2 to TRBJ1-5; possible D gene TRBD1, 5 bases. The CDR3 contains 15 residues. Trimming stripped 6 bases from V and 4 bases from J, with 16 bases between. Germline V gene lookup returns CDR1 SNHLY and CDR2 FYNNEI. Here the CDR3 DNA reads TGTGCCAGCAGGTCCGACAGTGCCCCTAATCAGCCCCAGCATTTT. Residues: CASRSDSAPNQPQHF.

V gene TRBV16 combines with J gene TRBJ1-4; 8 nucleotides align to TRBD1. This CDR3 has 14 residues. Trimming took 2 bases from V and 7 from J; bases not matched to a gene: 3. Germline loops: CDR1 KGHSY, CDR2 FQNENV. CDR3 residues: CASSQQGAFEKLFF. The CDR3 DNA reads TGTGCCAGCAGCCAACAGGGGGCATTTGAAAAACTGTTTTTT.

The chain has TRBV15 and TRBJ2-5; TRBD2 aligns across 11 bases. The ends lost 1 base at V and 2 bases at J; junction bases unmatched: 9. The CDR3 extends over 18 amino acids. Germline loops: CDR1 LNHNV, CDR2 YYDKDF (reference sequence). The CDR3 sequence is CATSRGASGGLSQETQYF. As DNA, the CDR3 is TGTGCCACCAGCAGAGGTGCTAGCGGGGGGCTATCTCAAGAGACCCAGTACTTC.

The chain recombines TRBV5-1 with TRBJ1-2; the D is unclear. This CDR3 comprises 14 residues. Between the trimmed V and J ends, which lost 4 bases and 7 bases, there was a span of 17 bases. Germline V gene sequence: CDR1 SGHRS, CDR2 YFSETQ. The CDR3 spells CASSPEAGYPGYTF. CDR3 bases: TGCGCCAGCAGCCCTGAGGCCGGATACCCTGGCTACACCTTC.

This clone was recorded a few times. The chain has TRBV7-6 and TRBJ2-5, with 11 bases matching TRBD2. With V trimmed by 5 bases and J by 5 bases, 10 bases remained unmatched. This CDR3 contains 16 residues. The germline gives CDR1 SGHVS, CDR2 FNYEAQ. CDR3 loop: CASSRVGSGGAETQYF. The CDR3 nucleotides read TGTGCCAGCAGCCGAGTGGGTAGCGGGGGGGCCGAGACCCAGTACTTC.

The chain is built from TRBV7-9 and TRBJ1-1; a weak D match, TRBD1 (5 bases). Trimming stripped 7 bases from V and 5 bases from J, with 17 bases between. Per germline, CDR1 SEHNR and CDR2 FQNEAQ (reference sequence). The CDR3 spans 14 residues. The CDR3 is CASTQAGGRTEAFF. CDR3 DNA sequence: TGTGCCAGCACCCAGGCCGGGGGTAGAACTGAAGCTTTCTTT.

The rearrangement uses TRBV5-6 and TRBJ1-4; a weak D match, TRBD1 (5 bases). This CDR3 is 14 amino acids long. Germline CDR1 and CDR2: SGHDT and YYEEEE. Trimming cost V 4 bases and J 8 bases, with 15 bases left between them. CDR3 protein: CASSPVGGKEKLFF. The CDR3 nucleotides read TGTGCCAGCAGCCCAGTGGGGGGTAAAGAAAAACTGTTTTTT.

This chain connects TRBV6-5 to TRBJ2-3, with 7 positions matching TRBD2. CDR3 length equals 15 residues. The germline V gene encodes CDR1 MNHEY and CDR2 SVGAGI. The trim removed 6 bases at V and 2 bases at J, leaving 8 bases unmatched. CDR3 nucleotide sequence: TGTGCCAGCAGCCGGGCGGGGGACTACACAGATACGCAGTATTTT. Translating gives CASSRAGDYTDTQYF.

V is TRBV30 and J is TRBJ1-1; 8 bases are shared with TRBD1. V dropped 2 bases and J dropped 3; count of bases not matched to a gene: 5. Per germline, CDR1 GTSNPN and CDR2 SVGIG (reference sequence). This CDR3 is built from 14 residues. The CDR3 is CAWSRQGKDTEAFF. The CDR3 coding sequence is TGTGCCTGGAGTCGACAGGGGAAGGACACTGAAGCTTTCTTT.

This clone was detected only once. The CDR3 protein is CASSLDAGGSNEKLFF. CDR3 bases: TGCGCCAGCAGCTTGGATGCAGGGGGGTCTAATGAAAAACTGTTTTTT. The chain couples TRBV5-1 to TRBJ1-4; 7 nucleotides line up with TRBD1. The CDR3 runs to 16 residues. The germline V gene encodes CDR1 SGHRS and CDR2 YFSETQ. The V gene end was trimmed by 0 bases and the J gene end by 3 bases; junction bases not matched to a gene: 5.

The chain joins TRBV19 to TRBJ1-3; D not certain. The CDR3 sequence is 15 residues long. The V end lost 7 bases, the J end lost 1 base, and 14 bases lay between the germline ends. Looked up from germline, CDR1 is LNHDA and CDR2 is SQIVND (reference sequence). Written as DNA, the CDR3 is TGTGCCAGTACCCCTCCGGGATTATCTGGAAACACCATATATTTT. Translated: CASTPPGLSGNTIYF.

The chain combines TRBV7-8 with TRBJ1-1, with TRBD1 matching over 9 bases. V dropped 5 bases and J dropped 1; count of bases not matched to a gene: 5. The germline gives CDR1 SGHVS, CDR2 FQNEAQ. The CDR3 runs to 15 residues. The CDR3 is CASSTGTGWNTEAFF. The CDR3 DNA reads TGTGCCAGCAGCACAGGGACAGGGTGGAACACTGAAGCTTTCTTT.

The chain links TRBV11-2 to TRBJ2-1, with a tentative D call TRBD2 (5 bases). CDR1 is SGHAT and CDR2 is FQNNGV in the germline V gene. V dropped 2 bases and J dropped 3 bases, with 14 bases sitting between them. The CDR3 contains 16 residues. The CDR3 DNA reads TGTGCCAGCAGCTTAACGCGGGCGAGAGGCTACAATGAGCAGTTCTTC. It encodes CASSLTRARGYNEQFF. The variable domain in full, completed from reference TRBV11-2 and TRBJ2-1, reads EAGVAQSPRYKIIEKRQSVAFWCNPISGHATLYWYQQILGQGPKLLIQFQNNGVVDDSQLPKDRFSAERLKGVDSTLKIQPAKLEDSAVYLCASSLTRARGYNEQFFGPGTRLTVL.

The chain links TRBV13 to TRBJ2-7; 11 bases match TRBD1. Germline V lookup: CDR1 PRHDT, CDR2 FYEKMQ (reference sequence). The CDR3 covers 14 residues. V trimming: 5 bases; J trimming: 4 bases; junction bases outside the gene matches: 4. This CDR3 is CASSPGQGEYEQYF. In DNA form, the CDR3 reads TGTGCCAGCAGCCCGGGACAGGGGGAGTACGAGCAGTACTTC.

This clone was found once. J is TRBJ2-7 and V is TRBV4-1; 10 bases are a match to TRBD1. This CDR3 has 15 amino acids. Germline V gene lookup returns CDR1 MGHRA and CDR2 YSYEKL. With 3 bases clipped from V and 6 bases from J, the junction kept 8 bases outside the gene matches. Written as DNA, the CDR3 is TGCGCCAGCAGCCAGTTAGTGACAGGGGGCGCCGAGCAGTACTTC. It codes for CASSQLVTGGAEQYF.

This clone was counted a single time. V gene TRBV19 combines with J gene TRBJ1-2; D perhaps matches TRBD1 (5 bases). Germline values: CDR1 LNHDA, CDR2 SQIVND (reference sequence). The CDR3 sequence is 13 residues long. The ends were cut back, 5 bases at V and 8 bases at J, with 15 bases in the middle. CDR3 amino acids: CASSGQGFDGYTF. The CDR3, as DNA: TGTGCCAGTAGTGGCCAGGGATTCGACGGCTACACCTTC.

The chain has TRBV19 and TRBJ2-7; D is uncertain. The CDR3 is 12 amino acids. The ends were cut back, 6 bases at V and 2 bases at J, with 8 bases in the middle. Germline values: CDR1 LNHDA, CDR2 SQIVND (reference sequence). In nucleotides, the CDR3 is TGTGCCAGTAGAGACGAGGCCTACGAGCAGTACTTC. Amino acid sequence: CASRDEAYEQYF.

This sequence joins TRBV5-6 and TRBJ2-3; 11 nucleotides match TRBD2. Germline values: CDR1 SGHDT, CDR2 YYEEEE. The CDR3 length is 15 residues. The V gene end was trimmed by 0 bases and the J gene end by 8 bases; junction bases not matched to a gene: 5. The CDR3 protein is CASSLVLAGGGTQYF. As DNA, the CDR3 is TGTGCCAGCAGCTTGGTTCTAGCGGGGGGAGGTACGCAGTATTTT.

CDR3 bases: TGTGCCAGCTCACCAAACCCTGCCAGGGGTTACAATTCACCCCTCCACTTT. Its protein product is CASSPNPARGYNSPLHF. The chain combines TRBV18 with TRBJ1-6; D perhaps matches TRBD1 (6 bases). CDR1 is KGHSH, CDR2 LQKENI, per germline. The CDR3 is 17 residues long. Trimming stripped 2 bases from V and 7 bases from J, with 18 bases between.

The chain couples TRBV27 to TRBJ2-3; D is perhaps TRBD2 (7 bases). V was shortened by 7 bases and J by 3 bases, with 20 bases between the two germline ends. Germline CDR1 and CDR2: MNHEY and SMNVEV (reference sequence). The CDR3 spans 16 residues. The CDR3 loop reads CASKPPSGGRTDTQYF. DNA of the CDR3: TGTGCCAGCAAACCACCGTCGGGGGGCCGGACAGATACGCAGTATTTT.

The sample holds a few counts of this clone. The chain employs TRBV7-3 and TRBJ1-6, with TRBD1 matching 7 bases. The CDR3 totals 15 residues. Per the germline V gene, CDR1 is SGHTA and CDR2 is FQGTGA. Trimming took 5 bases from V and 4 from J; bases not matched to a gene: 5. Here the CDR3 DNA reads TGTGCCAGCAGCCCAACGGGACAGTATAATTCACCCCTCCACTTT. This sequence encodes CASSPTGQYNSPLHF.

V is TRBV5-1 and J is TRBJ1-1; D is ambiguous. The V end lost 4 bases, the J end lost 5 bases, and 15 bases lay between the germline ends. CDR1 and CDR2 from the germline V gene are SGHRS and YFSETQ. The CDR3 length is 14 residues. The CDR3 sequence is CASSGGGPGTEAFF. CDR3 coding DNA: TGCGCCAGCAGCGGAGGAGGCCCGGGTACTGAAGCTTTCTTT.

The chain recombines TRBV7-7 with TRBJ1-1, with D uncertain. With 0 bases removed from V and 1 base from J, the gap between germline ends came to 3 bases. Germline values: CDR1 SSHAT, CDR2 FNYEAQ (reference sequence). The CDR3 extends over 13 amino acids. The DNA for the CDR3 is TGTGCCAGCAGCTTAGCAGCGAACACTGAAGCTTTCTTT. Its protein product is CASSLAANTEAFF.